This is a list of T cell receptor beta chains from one sample in a study of CD4 T cells in relation to SARS-CoV-2 and coronaviruses. The data were produced by immunoSEQ multiplex PCR, yet TCRdb's version contains in-frame clones alone and is incomplete. The sample includes 35,000 to 50,000 clones, approximately 80% of them seen just once. The antigens for these receptors are not known. Sequenced material: naive CD4+ T cells from PBMCs, cultured in vitro. The origin of the receptors is an adult with COVID-19. Each CDR3 is given with its conserved first and last residue. Each record gives: CDR3 protein, J gene, D gene, clone size, V gene. The D gene is left open where the match is weak. Only part of the rows carry a size: once, few, many, or a class if the clone is expanded.

CDR3 protein: CASSFLAYEQYF
J gene: TRBJ2-7
D gene: -
clone size: -
V gene: TRBV28

CDR3 protein: CASSQGFNSPLHF
J gene: TRBJ1-6
D gene: -
clone size: -
V gene: TRBV6-5

CDR3 protein: CASTWGSGANVLTF
J gene: TRBJ2-6
D gene: -
clone size: once
V gene: TRBV19

CDR3 protein: CATSDSGTVNEKLFF
J gene: TRBJ1-4
D gene: -
clone size: once
V gene: TRBV24-1

CDR3 protein: CASSLEAAVNEQFF
J gene: TRBJ2-1
D gene: -
clone size: -
V gene: TRBV5-5

CDR3 protein: CASSPTGNSPLHF
J gene: TRBJ1-6
D gene: -
clone size: few
V gene: TRBV27

CDR3 protein: CASSTRPGETQYF
J gene: TRBJ2-5
D gene: -
clone size: -
V gene: TRBV12-3/TRBV12-4

CDR3 protein: CASSLGRASTDTQYF
J gene: TRBJ2-3
D gene: -
clone size: -
V gene: TRBV5-1

CDR3 protein: CASSPGFSETQYF
J gene: TRBJ2-5
D gene: -
clone size: -
V gene: TRBV19

CDR3 protein: CASSLLWGGRANEQFF
J gene: TRBJ2-1
D gene: TRBD2
clone size: -
V gene: TRBV27

CDR3 protein: CASSSTGVSNQPQHF
J gene: TRBJ1-5
D gene: TRBD1
clone size: -
V gene: TRBV27

CDR3 protein: CASSLRLSGTDTQYF
J gene: TRBJ2-3
D gene: -
clone size: -
V gene: TRBV27

CDR3 protein: CAIHRGNQPQHF
J gene: TRBJ1-5
D gene: -
clone size: -
V gene: TRBV21-1

CDR3 protein: CATSRVSSGANVLTF
J gene: TRBJ2-6
D gene: -
clone size: -
V gene: TRBV15

CDR3 protein: CASTGASGSGSYEQYF
J gene: TRBJ2-7
D gene: TRBD2
clone size: -
V gene: TRBV6-6

CDR3 protein: CASSYQTWGLQGTGELFF
J gene: TRBJ2-2
D gene: -
clone size: -
V gene: TRBV7-2

CDR3 protein: CASSLGQQETQYF
J gene: TRBJ2-5
D gene: -
clone size: once
V gene: TRBV7-3

CDR3 protein: CASSSPPGDRGSYGYTF
J gene: TRBJ1-2
D gene: TRBD1
clone size: once
V gene: TRBV28

CDR3 protein: CATIQGPYSPLHF
J gene: TRBJ1-6
D gene: TRBD1
clone size: -
V gene: TRBV6-6

CDR3 protein: CASTGNRNSGELFF
J gene: TRBJ2-2
D gene: -
clone size: few
V gene: TRBV13

CDR3 protein: CASSILSRVNEQFF
J gene: TRBJ2-1
D gene: -
clone size: -
V gene: TRBV19

CDR3 protein: CASSYRIGANVLTF
J gene: TRBJ2-6
D gene: -
clone size: -
V gene: TRBV27

CDR3 protein: CASSFFQGRENEQFF
J gene: TRBJ2-1
D gene: -
clone size: few
V gene: TRBV4-1

CDR3 protein: CASRGGYEQFF
J gene: TRBJ2-1
D gene: TRBD2
clone size: -
V gene: TRBV2

CDR3 protein: CASSSRYTEAFF
J gene: TRBJ1-1
D gene: -
clone size: -
V gene: TRBV12-3/TRBV12-4

CDR3 protein: CASSGDRAGTDTQYF
J gene: TRBJ2-3
D gene: TRBD1
clone size: -
V gene: TRBV2

CDR3 protein: CAWSDSYNEQFF
J gene: TRBJ2-1
D gene: -
clone size: -
V gene: TRBV30

CDR3 protein: CASSLSAVSTDTQYF
J gene: TRBJ2-3
D gene: -
clone size: -
V gene: TRBV7-3

CDR3 protein: CASSLVAGANTEAFF
J gene: TRBJ1-1
D gene: -
clone size: -
V gene: TRBV5-1

CDR3 protein: CASSPKRTHHLLSDEQFF
J gene: TRBJ2-1
D gene: -
clone size: -
V gene: TRBV7-8

CDR3 protein: CAISEGPRTDGKLFF
J gene: TRBJ1-4
D gene: -
clone size: -
V gene: TRBV10-3

CDR3 protein: CASSERASLFF
J gene: TRBJ1-4
D gene: -
clone size: -
V gene: TRBV2

CDR3 protein: CAISATDRAAYEQYF
J gene: TRBJ2-7
D gene: TRBD1
clone size: -
V gene: TRBV10-3